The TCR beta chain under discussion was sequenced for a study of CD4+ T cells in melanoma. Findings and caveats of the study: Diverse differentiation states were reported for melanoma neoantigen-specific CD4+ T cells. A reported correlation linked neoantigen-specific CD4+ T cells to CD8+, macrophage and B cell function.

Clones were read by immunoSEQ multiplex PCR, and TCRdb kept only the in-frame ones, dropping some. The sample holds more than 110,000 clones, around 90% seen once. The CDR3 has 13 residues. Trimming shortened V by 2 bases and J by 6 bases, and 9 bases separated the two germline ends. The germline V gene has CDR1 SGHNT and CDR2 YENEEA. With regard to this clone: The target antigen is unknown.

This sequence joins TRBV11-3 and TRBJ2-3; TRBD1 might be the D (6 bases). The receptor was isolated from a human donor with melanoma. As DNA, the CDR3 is TGTGCCAGCAGCTTAAGAACAGGGGATACGCAGTATTTT. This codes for CASSLRTGDTQYF.